Listed below are T cell receptor beta chains from one sample, sequenced in a study of T cell changes during pregnancy in multiple sclerosis. The assay was immunoSEQ multiplex PCR, and TCRdb's table has in-frame clones only and misses some. The sample comprises 88,000 or so clones, approximately 90% of which are singletons, and over 1.1% rests with the top ten. Sequenced material: peripheral blood, taken before pregnancy. The receptors originated from a female donor with multiple sclerosis, enrolled in a pregnancy study. The CDR3 runs from the conserved cysteine through the conserved F or W. A D gene is named only where the DNA matches it firmly. Where a row states a size, it is once, few, many or the class of an expanded clone; other rows omit it.

TRBJ1-2	.	few	TRBV19	CASSIGSRVASTGGYTF	TGTGCCAGTAGTATAGGAAGCAGGGTTGCGTCCACGGGTGGCTACACCTTC
TRBJ1-2	.	.	TRBV11-3	CASSVGPHRAPSDYGYTF	TGTGCCAGCAGCGTAGGCCCGCACAGGGCCCCGTCAGACTATGGCTACACCTTC
TRBJ1-6	.	.	TRBV9	CASSEAGAFSPLHF	TGTGCCAGCAGCGAGGCAGGGGCGTTTTCACCCCTCCACTTT
TRBJ1-2	.	.	TRBV6-1	CASSDIANYGYTF	TGTGCCAGCAGTGATATAGCTAACTATGGCTACACCTTC
TRBJ1-1	TRBD1	.	TRBV4-1	CASSVFQGTGAFF	TGCGCCAGCAGCGTTTTTCAGGGGACAGGAGCTTTCTTT
TRBJ1-1	.	once	TRBV7-3	CASSTTGGGTEAFF	TGTGCCAGCAGCACGACAGGCGGGGGAACTGAAGCTTTCTTT
TRBJ2-6	.	.	TRBV6-5	CASRGTFSGANVLTF	TGTGCCAGCAGGGGCACTTTTTCTGGGGCCAACGTCCTGACTTTC
TRBJ1-1	TRBD1	.	TRBV19	CASSPLDRADDTEAFF	TGTGCCAGTAGTCCTCTCGACAGGGCCGATGACACTGAAGCTTTCTTT
TRBJ2-6	.	.	TRBV4-1	CASSRTSSGANVLTF	TGCGCCAGCAGCCGTACCAGCTCTGGGGCCAACGTCCTGACTTTC
TRBJ2-7	TRBD1	.	TRBV19	CASSISGDRGREQYF	TGTGCCAGTAGTATTTCAGGTGACAGGGGGCGTGAGCAGTACTTC
TRBJ2-7	.	once	TRBV5-1	CASSLERGYEQYF	TGCGCCAGCAGCTTGGAAAGGGGATACGAGCAGTACTTC
TRBJ2-5	TRBD2	.	TRBV9	CASSVGRGGSGGARETQYF	TGTGCCAGCAGCGTAGGAAGGGGAGGTAGCGGGGGGGCCCGGGAGACCCAGTACTTC
TRBJ1-2	TRBD1	.	TRBV25-1	CASSSKSGTANYGYTF	TGTGCCAGCAGCTCAAAATCCGGGACAGCGAACTATGGCTACACCTTC
TRBJ2-5	TRBD2	once	TRBV7-6	CAVWSGGQETQYF	TGTGCCGTATGGTCGGGGGGTCAAGAGACCCAGTACTTC
TRBJ2-1	.	.	TRBV11-2	CASSLVTGGRYNEQFF	TGTGCCAGCAGCTTAGTCACGGGGGGCCGCTACAATGAGCAGTTCTTC
TRBJ1-4	.	.	TRBV7-8	CASSLDRAGGDEKLFF	TGTGCCAGCAGCTTAGATAGGGCGGGGGGGGATGAAAAACTGTTTTTT
TRBJ2-6	.	.	TRBV15	CATSRETGTGANVLTF	TGTGCCACCAGCAGAGAAACAGGGACTGGGGCCAACGTCCTGACTTTC
TRBJ1-1	TRBD1	.	TRBV19	CASRPWGDSEEAFF	TGTGCCAGTAGACCTTGGGGGGACAGCGAAGAAGCTTTCTTT
TRBJ2-2	TRBD2	once	TRBV9	CASSARTSGGTGELFF	TGTGCCAGCAGCGCCAGGACTAGCGGGGGTACCGGGGAGCTGTTTTTT
TRBJ1-3	.	.	TRBV5-4	CASSATGDGFGNTIYF	TGTGCCAGCAGCGCGACAGGCGACGGATTTGGAAACACCATATATTTT
TRBJ1-1	TRBD1	.	TRBV7-6	CASSLDREGLNTEAFF	TGTGCCAGCAGCCTCGACAGGGAAGGCCTGAACACTGAAGCTTTCTTT
TRBJ1-1	TRBD1	.	TRBV5-6	CASSWDRVNTEAFF	TGTGCCAGCAGCTGGGACAGGGTGAACACTGAAGCTTTCTTT
TRBJ1-2	TRBD1	.	TRBV30	CAWSVVGDRGLGYTF	TGTGCCTGGAGTGTGGTCGGGGACAGGGGGCTAGGCTACACCTTC
TRBJ2-3	.	.	TRBV7-9	CASSTHRGPTDTQYF	TGTGCCAGCAGCACTCATAGGGGCCCCACAGATACGCAGTATTTT
TRBJ1-1	.	.	TRBV30	CAWRTGTIGSEAFF	TGTGCCTGGAGAACCGGGACAATCGGCTCTGAAGCTTTCTTT
TRBJ1-2	.	once	TRBV6-5	CASSYGGPYGYTF	TGTGCCAGCAGTTACGGGGGCCCTTATGGCTACACCTTC
TRBJ2-7	.	.	TRBV27	CASSLGGATYEQYF	TGTGCCAGCAGTTTGGGGGGAGCCACCTACGAGCAGTACTTC
TRBJ1-2	.	.	TRBV5-1	CASSDRTGVNYGYTF	TGCGCCAGCAGCGATCGGACGGGGGTTAACTATGGCTACACCTTC
TRBJ2-2	.	.	TRBV29-1	CSASGIYNTGELFF	TGCAGCGCCTCAGGGATTTACAACACCGGGGAGCTGTTTTTT
TRBJ1-6	.	.	TRBV14	CASSRFGNSPLHF	TGTGCCAGCAGCAGGTTCGGGAATTCACCCCTCCACTTT
TRBJ2-7	.	.	TRBV5-4	CASSWIRGEQYF	TGTGCCAGCAGCTGGATTAGGGGCGAGCAGTACTTC
TRBJ1-1	.	.	TRBV29-1	CSVDVGGTEAFF	TGCAGCGTTGACGTCGGGGGCACTGAAGCTTTCTTT
TRBJ1-1	.	few	TRBV12-2	CASRLAQGNTEAFF	TGTGCAAGTCGCTTAGCGCAGGGGAACACTGAAGCTTTCTTT
TRBJ2-1	.	.	TRBV30	CAWSVRTRSYNEQFF	TGTGCCTGGAGTGTACGTACAAGATCCTACAATGAGCAGTTCTTC
TRBJ2-3	TRBD1	.	TRBV5-4	CASSLRTGTGITDTQYF	TGTGCCAGCAGCTTGCGGACCGGGACAGGAATCACAGATACGCAGTATTTT
TRBJ1-3	.	.	TRBV2	CASSVHRLSSGNTIYF	TGTGCCAGCAGTGTCCACAGGTTGAGCTCTGGAAACACCATATATTTT
TRBJ2-7	.	.	TRBV9	CASSPTTGFEQYF	TGTGCCAGCAGCCCTACTACAGGGTTCGAGCAGTACTTC
TRBJ2-1	.	.	TRBV5-1	CASSGQNEQFF	TGCGCCAGCAGCGGGCAAAATGAGCAGTTCTTC
TRBJ2-1	TRBD1	.	TRBV25-1	CASGGRDRGLNEQFF	TGTGCCAGCGGGGGGCGGGACAGGGGCCTTAATGAGCAGTTCTTC
TRBJ2-7	TRBD1	.	TRBV27	CASSLPGTGFYEQYF	TGTGCCAGCAGTTTACCCGGGACAGGGTTCTACGAGCAGTACTTC
TRBJ1-5	.	.	TRBV27	CASSFTGVANQPQHF	TGTGCCAGCAGTTTCACCGGGGTGGCGAATCAGCCCCAGCATTTT
TRBJ1-6	.	few	TRBV4-1	CASSQVQLNSPLHF	TGCGCCAGCAGCCAAGTACAACTAAATTCACCCCTCCACTTT
TRBJ2-1	.	.	TRBV19	CASSLRVGGSYNEQFF	TGTGCCAGTAGTCTCAGGGTAGGGGGCTCCTACAATGAGCAGTTCTTC
TRBJ1-2	.	once	TRBV6-5	CASSYGGGNIYGYTF	TGTGCCAGCAGTTACGGCGGAGGTAACATCTATGGCTACACCTTC
TRBJ2-1	TRBD1	.	TRBV6-1	CASRGWDRGSNEQFF	TGTGCCAGCAGGGGGTGGGACAGGGGCAGCAATGAGCAGTTCTTC
TRBJ1-4	TRBD1	.	TRBV5-1	CASSTGGGEKLFF	TGCGCCAGCAGCACAGGGGGCGGTGAAAAACTGTTTTTT
TRBJ1-1	.	.	TRBV10-3	CAISVQGNTEAFF	TGTGCCATCAGTGTCCAGGGGAACACTGAAGCTTTCTTT
TRBJ1-5	.	.	TRBV9	CASSAQGRDNQPQHF	TGTGCCAGCAGCGCCCAGGGAAGGGACAATCAGCCCCAGCATTTT
TRBJ1-6	.	.	TRBV10-2	CASGSQDLNSPLHF	TGCGCCAGCGGGTCACAGGACCTTAATTCACCCCTCCACTTT
TRBJ2-7	TRBD1	once	TRBV5-1	CASSLESGTGGEQYF	TGCGCCAGCAGCTTGGAATCGGGGACAGGGGGCGAGCAGTACTTC
TRBJ1-3	TRBD1	few	TRBV6-1	CASSEVRTGPGNTIYF	TGTGCCAGCAGTGAAGTAAGGACAGGGCCTGGAAACACCATATATTTT
TRBJ1-1	.	.	TRBV19	CASSIDRANTEAFF	TGTGCCAGTAGTATAGACAGGGCGAACACTGAAGCTTTCTTT
TRBJ2-2	TRBD1	.	TRBV4-1	CASSPVFLGQGARGLFF	TGCGCCAGCAGCCCAGTCTTCCTGGGACAGGGGGCTCGAGGGCTGTTTTTT
TRBJ2-1	TRBD2	.	TRBV7-2	CASSLERASGNEQFF	TGTGCCAGCAGCTTAGAACGGGCTAGCGGTAATGAGCAGTTCTTC
TRBJ1-6	.	.	TRBV10-3	CAISEAGYNSPLHF	TGTGCCATCAGTGAGGCGGGATATAATTCACCCCTCCACTTT